These 31 T cell receptor beta chains were all obtained from the same sample, sequenced in a study of T cell clonality in common variable immunodeficiency. Sequencing used immunoSEQ multiplex PCR; TCRdb keeps in-frame clones, though not all of them. Captured here are about 52,000 clones, none seen once; the top ten comprise about 2%. Material for sequencing was peripheral blood mononuclear cells. These receptors were taken from a person between 18 and 75 years old in good health.

This clone was found a few times. CDR3 loop: CSARGSRNRVPRPPPLNTEAFF. CDR3 DNA, as far as it was read: TGCAGTGCTAGAGGATCTCGGAACAGGGTCCCCCGCCCGCCCCCATTGAACACTGAA. This chain uses TRBV20-1 with TRBJ1-1; D is possibly TRBD1 (6 bases). The CDR3 end is not reached by the read, which stops 3 residues before it; the germline J gene fills it in. The V gene's germline CDR1 is DFQATT and CDR2 SNEGSKA (reference sequence). The CDR3 spans 22 residues. V lost 1 base and J lost 0, with 33 bases in between.

Many counts were recorded for this clone. CDR3 bases read: TGTGCCAGCAGAAGAACCCGGACAGCAAGCTCCTACGAG. Amino acid sequence: CASRRTRTASSYE. From start to end, the CDR3 is CASRRTRTASSYEQYF. This chain uses TRBV7-8 with TRBJ2-7, with D possibly TRBD1 on 6 matching bases. The read finishes 3 residues shy of the CDR3 end, and the germline J gene is used to complete it. Per the germline V gene, CDR1 is SGHVS and CDR2 is FQNEAQ. V lost 6 bases and J 0 bases, leaving 18 bases between the germline ends. The CDR3 contains 16 residues. Variable domain in full (rest from reference TRBV7-8 and TRBJ2-7): GAGVSQSPRYKVAKRGQDVALRCDPISGHVSLFWYQQALGQGPEFLTYFQNEAQLDKSGLPSDRFFAERPEGSVSTLKIQRTQQEDSAVYLCASRRTRTASSYEQYFGPGTRLTVT.

This clone was found many times. The CDR3 end is not reached by the read, which stops 3 residues before it; the germline J gene fills it in. The chain uses TRBV6-1 and TRBJ1-2; a possible D gene is TRBD1 (6 bases). CDR1 is MNHNS, CDR2 SASEGT, per germline. V lost 3 bases and J 6 bases, leaving 11 bases between the germline ends. The CDR3 runs to 13 residues. This CDR3 reads CASSEDSIDGYTF. The covered CDR3 bases are TGTGCCAGCAGTGAGGACAGTATCGATGGC.

This clone was seen at least ten times. The sequence runs out 3 residues before the end of the CDR3; the remainder is reconstructed from the germline J gene. The V call is TRBV9, the J call TRBJ2-7, with TRBD2 identical over 11 bases. The CDR3 covers 16 residues. The germline CDR1 and CDR2 sequences are SGDLS and YYNGEE. V gave up 4 bases and J gave up 4 bases; unmatched junction bases: 10. The CDR3 loop reads CASSTQIAGGNYEQYF. The covered CDR3 bases are TGTGCCAGCAGCACGCAAATAGCGGGGGGGAATTACGAG. Full variable domain (outside the CDR3, taken from reference TRBV9 and TRBJ2-7): DSGVTQTPKHLITATGQRVTLRCSPRSGDLSVYWYQQSLDQGLQFLIQYYNGEERAKGNILERFSAQQFPDLHSELNLSSLELGDSALYFCASSTQIAGGNYEQYFGPGTRLTVT.

There are many counts of this clone. The CDR3 DNA, read in part, is TGCAGTCAACAGGGGGCAAGTAATCAGCCC. It encodes CSQQGASNQP. The full CDR3 protein reads CSQQGASNQPQHF. The V call is TRBV20-1, the J call TRBJ1-5; 9 bases agree with TRBD1. The CDR3 is cut off 3 residues early in the read; its end comes from the germline J gene. This CDR3 is 13 amino acids long. V dropped 8 bases and J dropped 4; count of bases not matched to a gene: 6. Germline loops: CDR1 DFQATT, CDR2 SNEGSKA (reference sequence).

This clone was detected many times. CDR3 region: CASSLLVRGGNEQFF. CDR3 DNA (partial): TGTGCCAGCAGCTTATTAGTTCGAGGGGGCAATGAG. The chain carries TRBV7-3 and TRBJ2-1; D is possibly TRBD1 (6 bases). The sequenced fragment ends 3 residues before the CDR3 boundary, so the rest is inferred from the germline J gene. The CDR3 length is 15 residues. CDR1 and CDR2 (germline): SGHTA, FQGTGA. The V and J ends lost 2 bases and 6 bases respectively, with 14 bases between them.

In this sample, this clone turned up many times. The read ends 3 residues early relative to the CDR3; the germline J gene fills the gap. The chain employs TRBV15 and TRBJ1-1; no reliable D call. The CDR3 runs to 14 residues. V dropped 8 bases and J dropped 2 bases, with 15 bases sitting between them. Germline CDR1 LNHNV, CDR2 YYDKDF (reference sequence). The DNA read from the CDR3 is TGTGCCACCCACTCACGGAAGACAAACACTGAA. Its protein is CATHSRKTNTE. The entire CDR3 protein reads CATHSRKTNTEAFF.

This clone was recorded at least ten times. Coverage ceases 3 residues before the CDR3 finishes, and the germline J gene fills in the end. The V gene is TRBV19, the J gene TRBJ2-2, with a tentative D call TRBD1 (7 bases). Trimming took off 1 base at V and 6 bases at J, with 9 bases between the two ends. The germline CDR1 and CDR2 sequences are LNHDA and SQIVND (reference sequence). This CDR3 is 14 amino acids long. The CDR3 here is CASSIGRGPGELFF. The part of the CDR3 DNA that was read is TGTGCCAGTAGTATAGGGAGGGGGCCCGGGGAG. The entire variable domain, with the rest obtained from reference TRBV19 and TRBJ2-2, is as follows: DGGITQSPKYLFRKEGQNVTLSCEQNLNHDAMYWYRQDPGQGLRLIYYSQIVNDFQKGDIAEGYSVSREKKESFPLTVTSAQKNPTAFYLCASSIGRGPGELFFGEGSRLTVL.

This clone was counted only a few times. Sequencing ends 3 residues short of the CDR3 end; the germline J gene provides the rest. The rearrangement uses TRBV20-1 and TRBJ2-7, with D uncertain. The CDR3 runs 11 residues. The germline CDR1 and CDR2 sequences are DFQATT and SNEGSKA (reference sequence). Trimming stripped 3 bases from V and 3 bases from J, with 6 bases between. CDR3 residues: CSARKGYEQYF. CDR3 bases read: TGCAGTGCTAGGAAGGGCTACGAG.

Comment on this clone: The CDR3 extends 3 residues past the end of the read, so its final part is completed from the germline J gene. The chain recombines TRBV19 with TRBJ2-1, with 10 bases fitting TRBD2. J gave up 8 bases and V 4 bases, and 8 bases lay outside the gene matches. Per the germline V gene, CDR1 is LNHDA and CDR2 is SQIVND (reference sequence). This CDR3 spans 15 amino acids. CDR3 DNA, as far as it was read: TGTGCCAGTAGTACAGGGACTAGCGAGTTCGATGAG. This gives the protein CASSTGTSEFDE. The entire CDR3 is CASSTGTSEFDEQFF. The entire variable domain, with the rest obtained from reference TRBV19 and TRBJ2-1, is as follows: DGGITQSPKYLFRKEGQNVTLSCEQNLNHDAMYWYRQDPGQGLRLIYYSQIVNDFQKGDIAEGYSVSREKKESFPLTVTSAQKNPTAFYLCASSTGTSEFDEQFFGPGTRLTVL.

This clone was found many times. The CDR3 is cut off 3 residues early in the read; its end comes from the germline J gene. The gene calls are TRBV20-1 and TRBJ2-1; TRBD1 is a possible D gene (6 bases). V gave up 0 bases and J gave up 5 bases, with 14 bases separating them. Germline CDR1 is DFQATT and CDR2 is SNEGSKA (reference sequence). The CDR3 has 15 amino acids. The CDR3 reads CSAREGHRHNNEQFF. The part of the CDR3 DNA that was read is TGCAGTGCTAGAGAGGGACACCGACATAACAATGAG.

This clone was found many times. The read stops 3 residues short of the end of the CDR3; the missing end is completed from the germline J gene. The rearrangement joins TRBV13 to TRBJ2-1; D is perhaps TRBD1 (6 bases). This CDR3 region has 16 residues. The germline V gene has CDR1 PRHDT and CDR2 FYEKMQ (reference sequence). The V and J ends lost 6 bases and 0 bases respectively, with 15 bases between them. The CDR3 sequence: CASSPPGQSSYNEQFF. The part of the CDR3 DNA that was read is TGTGCCAGCAGTCCTCCGGGACAAAGCTCCTACAATGAG.

This clone has at least ten counts. The CDR3 is cut off 3 residues early in the read; its end comes from the germline J gene. J is TRBJ2-2 and V is TRBV19, with D unresolved. In germline, CDR1 is LNHDA, CDR2 SQIVND (reference sequence). The CDR3 runs to 11 residues. Trimming took off 8 bases at V and 3 bases at J, with 4 bases between the two ends. CDR3 sequence reads: CASEDTGELFF. Partial CDR3 DNA: TGTGCCAGTGAGGACACCGGGGAG.

This clone was detected many times. The sequence runs out 3 residues before the end of the CDR3; the remainder is reconstructed from the germline J gene. The chain employs TRBV20-1 and TRBJ2-2, with 7 bases that match TRBD2. The CDR3 is made up of 16 amino acids. Germline assignment: CDR1 DFQATT and CDR2 SNEGSKA (reference sequence). Trimming took 3 bases from V and 0 from J; bases not matched to a gene: 7. CDR3 residues: CSASGGGVANTGELFF. The sequenced CDR3 bases are TGCAGTGCTAGTGGGGGGGGAGTCGCGAACACCGGGGAG.

This clone has more than one count but fewer than ten. The CDR3 goes on 3 residues after the read ends, and that part is filled in from the germline J gene. The chain carries TRBV2 and TRBJ2-7; possible D gene TRBD1, 6 bases. V lost 5 bases and J lost 4, with 12 bases in between. Per germline, CDR1 SNHLY and CDR2 FYNNEI. The CDR3 has 13 amino acids. The chain's CDR3 is CASSNRESYEQYF. The CDR3 bases that were read are TGTGCCAGCAGTAACAGGGAAAGTTACGAG.

At least ten counts were recorded for this clone. The read terminates 3 residues ahead of where the CDR3 ends, so the germline J gene completes it. The genes are TRBV20-1 and TRBJ2-5; D gene ambiguous. Trimming shortened V by 3 bases and J by 2 bases, and 16 bases separated the two germline ends. Germline loops: CDR1 DFQATT, CDR2 SNEGSKA (reference sequence). The CDR3 has 15 residues. The CDR3 protein is CSARYRRAGQETQYF. Partial CDR3 DNA: TGCAGTGCTAGGTATCGTAGGGCCGGTCAAGAGACC.

This clone was observed at least ten times. The read ends 3 residues early relative to the CDR3; the germline J gene fills the gap. V usage is TRBV19 and J usage is TRBJ2-7, with 9 nucleotides matching TRBD2. This CDR3 spans 16 amino acids. The junction had 8 bases not matched to a gene; V was cut back by 5 bases and J by 0 bases. CDR1 is LNHDA, CDR2 SQIVND, per germline (reference sequence). CDR3 protein: CASSETGTSYSYEQYF. The sequenced part of the CDR3 DNA is TGTGCCAGTAGTGAGACGGGGACTAGCTACTCCTACGAG.

This clone has only a few counts. The read gets to within 3 residues of the CDR3 end, and the germline J gene fills in the rest. The V call is TRBV11-2, the J call TRBJ2-5; perhaps TRBD1 as D (5 bases). Trimming left V 8 bases short and J 1 base short, with 17 bases between. In germline, CDR1 is SGHAT, CDR2 FQNNGV. CDR3 length equals 15 residues. CDR3 region: CASGPGYRPQETQYF. The CDR3 DNA, read in part, is TGTGCCAGCGGGCCGGGTTACAGGCCCCAAGAGACC.

This clone appeared many times. The sequenced fragment ends 3 residues before the CDR3 boundary, so the rest is inferred from the germline J gene. The genes are TRBV7-3 and TRBJ1-1; D may be TRBD1 (6 bases). There are 13 residues in the CDR3. CDR1 and CDR2 from the germline V gene are SGHTA and FQGTGA. The germline V and J ends were trimmed by 6 bases and 1 base, with 9 bases remaining between them. CDR3 DNA, as far as it was read: TGTGCCAGCAGGGGGGGGCAGAACACTGAA. This gives the protein CASRGGQNTE. The whole CDR3 protein reads CASRGGQNTEAFF.

This clone showed up many times. The read terminates 3 residues ahead of where the CDR3 ends, so the germline J gene completes it. The rearrangement uses TRBV7-9 and TRBJ2-7; possible D gene TRBD2, 5 bases. V was cut by 5 bases and J by 2 bases, with 7 bases left in between. The V gene's germline CDR1 is SEHNR and CDR2 FQNEAQ (reference sequence). This CDR3 region has 12 residues. The CDR3 spells CASSRGTYEQYF. CDR3 DNA, as far as it was read: TGTGCCAGCAGCCGGGGTACCTACGAG.

This clone occurred many times. The DNA ends 3 residues before the CDR3 does, and the rest of the CDR3 is filled in from the germline J gene. The V and J genes are TRBV30 and TRBJ1-2; D may be TRBD1 (6 bases). Trimming left V 0 bases short and J 5 bases short, with 10 bases between. CDR3 length equals 13 residues. CDR1 and CDR2 (germline): GTSNPN, SVGIG (reference sequence). CDR3 bases read: TGTGCCTGGAGTGTAGCGGGGGCGTATGGC. Its protein product is CAWSVAGAYG. The complete CDR3 sequence is CAWSVAGAYGYTF.

This clone was seen ten or more times. A junction boundary mismatches the germline segment, possibly from a read error. The missing CDR3 end, 3 residues past where the read stops, is filled in from the germline J gene. V usage is TRBV18 and J usage is TRBJ2-4, with D possibly matching TRBD1 (5 bases). CDR3 length: 17 amino acids. Looked up from germline, CDR1 is KGHSH and CDR2 is LQKENI. The part of the CDR3 DNA that was read is TGTGCCAGCTCACCACGGCCTGTGGGGCAGGCCAAAAGCATT. This sequence encodes CASSPRPVGQAKSI. The entire CDR3 protein reads CASSPRPVGQAKSIQYF.

Comments on this clone: The CDR3 goes on 3 residues after the read ends, and that part is filled in from the germline J gene. The chain carries TRBV19 and TRBJ2-3; TRBD1 aligns across 8 bases. The CDR3 has 19 amino acids. CDR1 is LNHDA, CDR2 SQIVND, per germline (reference sequence). The part of the CDR3 DNA that was read is TGTGCCAGTAGTCTAAGGGGCCCGGGACAGGTCTTACTCCTCCCGCCG. It yields the protein CASSLRGPGQVLLLPP. The CDR3 as a whole reads CASSLRGPGQVLLLPPQYF.

Many counts were recorded for this clone. The CDR3 end lies 3 residues beyond the end of the read and is filled in from the germline J gene. The rearrangement links TRBV20-1 to TRBJ2-4; D is unclear. This CDR3 is built from 14 residues. Germline CDR1 reads DFQATT; CDR2 reads SNEGSKA (reference sequence). V was clipped by 6 bases and J by 0 bases, with 12 bases between them. CDR3 DNA (partial): TGCAGTGCCCAAGCTCTTTTAGCCAAAAACATT. This sequence encodes CSAQALLAKNI. The whole CDR3 sequence reads CSAQALLAKNIQYF.

This clone was found many times. Read coverage stops 3 residues before the CDR3 terminus; the germline J gene supplies the remainder. V usage is TRBV20-1 and J usage is TRBJ1-3, with a possible D match to TRBD1 (5 bases). The V and J ends lost 6 bases and 7 bases respectively, with 13 bases between them. The germline CDR1 and CDR2 sequences are DFQATT and SNEGSKA (reference sequence). The CDR3 totals 12 residues. CDR3 residues: CSAPSGGNTIYF. The covered CDR3 bases are TGCAGTGCCCCTTCTGGGGGGAACACC.

This clone was seen ten or more times. The CDR3 goes on 3 residues after the read ends, and that part is filled in from the germline J gene. The V and J genes are TRBV28 and TRBJ2-2; perhaps TRBD2 as D (5 bases). This CDR3 spans 15 amino acids. V was clipped by 10 bases and J by 0 bases, with 15 bases between them. Germline V CDR1 and CDR2: MDHEN, SYDVKM. The CDR3 sequence is CAIGSDVANTGELFF. The sequenced part of the CDR3 DNA is TGTGCCATCGGTAGCGATGTCGCGAACACCGGGGAG.

This clone appeared many times. The read ends 3 residues before the CDR3 terminus; that terminus is restored from the germline J gene. This chain joins TRBV7-2 and TRBJ2-2; TRBD2 might be the D (6 bases). The ends were cut back, 1 base at V and 4 bases at J, with 7 bases in the middle. The CDR3 contains 14 residues. Germline CDR1 is SGHTA and CDR2 is FQGNSA. CDR3 DNA (partial): TGTGCCAGCAGCTTAGTCGGGGGCACCGGGGAG. Its protein is CASSLVGGTGE. The full-length CDR3 reads as CASSLVGGTGELFF.

In this sample, this clone turned up many times. The CDR3 loop is CASNLGQGNTEAFF. Incomplete CDR3 DNA: TGCGCCAGCAACTTAGGACAGGGGAACACTGAA. This chain connects TRBV5-1 to TRBJ1-1; 8 positions match TRBD1. The CDR3 end falls 3 residues outside the read, so it is completed with the germline J gene. The trim removed 6 bases at V and 1 base at J, leaving 5 bases unmatched. This CDR3 is built from 14 residues. Germline CDR1 reads SGHRS; CDR2 reads YFSETQ.

This clone came up many times. With the read ending 3 residues before the CDR3 end, the germline J gene is used to fill in that end. The V call is TRBV7-9, the J call TRBJ2-5; 12 nucleotides align to TRBD2. Germline CDR1 reads SEHNR; CDR2 reads FQNEAQ (reference sequence). With V trimmed by 5 bases and J by 2 bases, 3 bases remained unmatched. The CDR3 is 15 amino acids. The CDR3 bases that were read are TGTGCCAGCAGCGGAGGGACTAGCGGGCAAGAGACC. Residues: CASSGGTSGQET. From start to end, the CDR3 is CASSGGTSGQETQYF.

This clone was counted a few times. The read stops 3 residues short of the end of the CDR3; the missing end is completed from the germline J gene. The rearrangement joins TRBV7-9 to TRBJ1-4; a weak D match, TRBD1 (6 bases). V shed 5 bases and J shed 6 bases, with 16 bases lying between them. The CDR3 runs to 15 residues. Germline V gene data show CDR1 as SEHNR and CDR2 as FQNEAQ (reference sequence). The CDR3 loop is CASSPEQGGYEKLFF. The covered CDR3 bases are TGTGCCAGCAGCCCCGAACAGGGAGGGTATGAAAAA.

Of note for this clone: The CDR3 extends 3 residues past the end of the read, so its final part is completed from the germline J gene. The chain is built from TRBV6-1 and TRBJ1-6; D uncertain. V dropped 4 bases and J dropped 10 bases, with 20 bases sitting between them. This CDR3 region has 16 residues. Germline V gene lookup returns CDR1 MNHNS and CDR2 SASEGT. The CDR3 bases that were read are TGTGCCAGCAGTGGTGGTTTCGGGGATATTAGATCACCC. This codes for CASSGGFGDIRSP. The entire CDR3 is CASSGGFGDIRSPLHF.